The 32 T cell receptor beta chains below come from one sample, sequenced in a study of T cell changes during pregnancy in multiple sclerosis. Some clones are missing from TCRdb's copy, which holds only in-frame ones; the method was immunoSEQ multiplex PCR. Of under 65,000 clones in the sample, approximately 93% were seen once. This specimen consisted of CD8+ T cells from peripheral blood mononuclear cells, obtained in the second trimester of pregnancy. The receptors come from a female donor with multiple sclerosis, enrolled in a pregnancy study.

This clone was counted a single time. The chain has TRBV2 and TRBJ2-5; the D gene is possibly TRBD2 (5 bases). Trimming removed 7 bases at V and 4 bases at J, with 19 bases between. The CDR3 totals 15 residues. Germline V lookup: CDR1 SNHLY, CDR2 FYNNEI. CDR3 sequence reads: CASMRQFDEGETQYF. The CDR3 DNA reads TGTGCCAGCATGAGACAATTCGATGAGGGAGAGACCCAGTACTTC.

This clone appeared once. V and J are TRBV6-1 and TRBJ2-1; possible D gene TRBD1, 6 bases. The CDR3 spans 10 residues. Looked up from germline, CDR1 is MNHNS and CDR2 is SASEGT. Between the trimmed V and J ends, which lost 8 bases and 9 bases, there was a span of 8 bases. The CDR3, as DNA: TGTGCCAGCCAAGGGGGTGAGCAGTTCTTC. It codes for CASQGGEQFF.

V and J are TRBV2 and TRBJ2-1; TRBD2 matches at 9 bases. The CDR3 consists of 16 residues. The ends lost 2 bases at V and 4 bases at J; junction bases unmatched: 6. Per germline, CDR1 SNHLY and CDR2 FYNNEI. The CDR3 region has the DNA TGTGCCAGCAGTGAATTGGCGGGGGGGCAGTACAATGAGCAGTTCTTC. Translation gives CASSELAGGQYNEQFF. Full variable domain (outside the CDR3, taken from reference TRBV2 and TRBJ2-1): EPEVTQTPSHQVTQMGQEVILRCVPISNHLYFYWYRQILGQKVEFLVSFYNNEISEKSEIFDDQFSVERPDGSNFTLKIRSTKLEDSAMYFCASSELAGGQYNEQFFGPGTRLTVL.

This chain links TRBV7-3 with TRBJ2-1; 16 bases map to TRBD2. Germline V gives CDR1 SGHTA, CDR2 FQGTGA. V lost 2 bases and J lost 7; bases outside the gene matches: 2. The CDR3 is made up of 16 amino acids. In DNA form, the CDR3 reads TGTGCCAGCAGCTTAGGGACTAGCGGGGGGGCAAATGAGCAGTTCTTC. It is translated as CASSLGTSGGANEQFF.

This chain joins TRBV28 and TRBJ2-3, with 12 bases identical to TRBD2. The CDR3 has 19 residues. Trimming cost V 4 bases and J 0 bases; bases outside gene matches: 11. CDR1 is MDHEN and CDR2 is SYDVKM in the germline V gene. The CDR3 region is CASSSTSSGRVTSTDTQYF. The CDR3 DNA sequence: TGTGCCAGCAGTTCCACTTCTAGCGGGAGGGTTACTAGCACAGATACGCAGTATTTT.

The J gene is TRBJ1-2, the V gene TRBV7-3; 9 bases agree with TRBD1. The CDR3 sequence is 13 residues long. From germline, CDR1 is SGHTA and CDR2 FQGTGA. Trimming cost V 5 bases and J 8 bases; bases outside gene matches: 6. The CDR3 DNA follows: TGTGCCAGCAGCCGACAGGGGGGTGAGGGCTACACCTTC. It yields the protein CASSRQGGEGYTF. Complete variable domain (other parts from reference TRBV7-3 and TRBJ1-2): GAGVSQTPSNKVTEKGKYVELRCDPISGHTALYWYRQSLGQGPEFLIYFQGTGAADDSGLPNDRFFAVRPEGSVSTLKIQRTERGDSAVYLCASSRQGGEGYTFGSGTRLTVV.

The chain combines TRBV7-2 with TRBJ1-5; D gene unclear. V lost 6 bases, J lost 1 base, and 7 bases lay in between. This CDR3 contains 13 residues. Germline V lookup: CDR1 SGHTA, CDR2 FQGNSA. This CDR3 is CASSPGSNQPQHF. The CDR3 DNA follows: TGTGCCAGCAGTCCAGGAAGCAATCAGCCCCAGCATTTT.

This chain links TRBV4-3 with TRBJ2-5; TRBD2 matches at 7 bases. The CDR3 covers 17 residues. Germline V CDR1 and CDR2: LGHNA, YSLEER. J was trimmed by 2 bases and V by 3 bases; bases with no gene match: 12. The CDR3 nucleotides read TGCGCCAGCAGCCAGGGACTATCAGCGGAATTACAAGAGACCCAGTACTTC. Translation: CASSQGLSAELQETQYF.

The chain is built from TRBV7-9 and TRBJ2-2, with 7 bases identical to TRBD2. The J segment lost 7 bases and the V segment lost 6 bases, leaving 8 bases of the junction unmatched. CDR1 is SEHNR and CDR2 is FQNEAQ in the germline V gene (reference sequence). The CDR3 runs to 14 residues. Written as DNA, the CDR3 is TGTGCCAGCAGGCCTACTAGCGCAAGCGGGGAGCTGTTTTTT. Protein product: CASRPTSASGELFF.

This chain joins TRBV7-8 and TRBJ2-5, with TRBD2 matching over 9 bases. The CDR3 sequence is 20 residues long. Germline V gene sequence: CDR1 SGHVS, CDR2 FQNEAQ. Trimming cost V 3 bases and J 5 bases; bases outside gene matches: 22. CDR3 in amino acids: CASSLGGGTSTLFSQETQYF. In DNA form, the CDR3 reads TGTGCCAGCAGCTTGGGCGGGGGGACTAGCACTTTATTCAGTCAGGAGACCCAGTACTTC. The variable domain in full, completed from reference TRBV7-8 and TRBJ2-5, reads GAGVSQSPRYKVAKRGQDVALRCDPISGHVSLFWYQQALGQGPEFLTYFQNEAQLDKSGLPSDRFFAERPEGSVSTLKIQRTQQEDSAVYLCASSLGGGTSTLFSQETQYFGPGTRLLVL.

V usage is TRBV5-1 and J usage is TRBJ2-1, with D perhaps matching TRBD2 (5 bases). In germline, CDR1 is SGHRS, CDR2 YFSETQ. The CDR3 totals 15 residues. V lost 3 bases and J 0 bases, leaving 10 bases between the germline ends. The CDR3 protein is CASSSTKSSYNEQFF. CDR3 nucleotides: TGCGCCAGCAGCTCGACTAAGAGCTCCTACAATGAGCAGTTCTTC.

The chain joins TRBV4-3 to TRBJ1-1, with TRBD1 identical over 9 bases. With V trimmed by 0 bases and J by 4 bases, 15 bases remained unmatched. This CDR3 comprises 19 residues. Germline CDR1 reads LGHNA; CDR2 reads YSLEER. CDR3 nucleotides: TGCGCCAGCAGCCAAGATAAGAATTCGGCGGACAGGGGCGGCACTGAAGCTTTCTTT. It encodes CASSQDKNSADRGGTEAFF.

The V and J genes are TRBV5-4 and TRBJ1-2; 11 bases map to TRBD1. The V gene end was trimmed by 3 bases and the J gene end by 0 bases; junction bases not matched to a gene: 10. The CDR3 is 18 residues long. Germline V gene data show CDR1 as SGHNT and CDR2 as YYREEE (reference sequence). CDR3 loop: CASSSRTGGRGTNYGYTF. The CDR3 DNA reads TGTGCCAGCAGCTCCAGGACAGGGGGCCGTGGGACTAACTATGGCTACACCTTC. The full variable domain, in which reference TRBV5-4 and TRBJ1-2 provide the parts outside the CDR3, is ETGVTQSPTHLIKTRGQQVTLRCSSQSGHNTVSWYQQALGQGPQFIFQYYREEENGRGNFPPRFSGLQFPNYSSELNVNALELDDSALYLCASSSRTGGRGTNYGYTFGSGTRLTVV.

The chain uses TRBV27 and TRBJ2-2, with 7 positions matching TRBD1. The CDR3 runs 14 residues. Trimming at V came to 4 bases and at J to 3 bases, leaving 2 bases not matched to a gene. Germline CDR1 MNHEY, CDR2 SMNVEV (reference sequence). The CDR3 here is CASSWDSYTGELFF. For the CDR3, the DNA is TGTGCCAGCAGTTGGGACAGCTACACCGGGGAGCTGTTTTTT.

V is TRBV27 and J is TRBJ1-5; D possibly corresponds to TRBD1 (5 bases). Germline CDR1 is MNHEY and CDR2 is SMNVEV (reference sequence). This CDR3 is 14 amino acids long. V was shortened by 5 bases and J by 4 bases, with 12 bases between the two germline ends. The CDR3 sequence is CASSAAGLNQPQHF. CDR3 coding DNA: TGTGCCAGCAGTGCGGCAGGGCTAAATCAGCCCCAGCATTTT.

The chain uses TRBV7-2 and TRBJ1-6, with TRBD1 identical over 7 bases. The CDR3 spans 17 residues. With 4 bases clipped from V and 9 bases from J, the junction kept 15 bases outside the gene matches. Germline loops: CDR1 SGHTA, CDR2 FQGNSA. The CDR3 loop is CASSSKGGDRAVSPLHF. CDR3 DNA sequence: TGTGCCAGCAGCTCTAAGGGGGGAGACAGGGCAGTTTCACCCCTCCACTTT.

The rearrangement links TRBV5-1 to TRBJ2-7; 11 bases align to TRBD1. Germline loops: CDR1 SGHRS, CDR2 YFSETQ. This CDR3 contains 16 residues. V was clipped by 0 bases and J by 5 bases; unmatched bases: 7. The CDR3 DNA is TGCGCCAGCAGCTTGGGGGAAAGGACAGGGGGCCACGAGCAGTACTTC. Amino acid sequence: CASSLGERTGGHEQYF.

The CDR3, as DNA: TGTGCCAGCAGTTTAAATGCGGAGAACTACAATGAGCAGTTCTTC. It codes for CASSLNAENYNEQFF. The chain carries TRBV28 and TRBJ2-1; the D is unclear. Germline loops: CDR1 MDHEN, CDR2 SYDVKM. Trimming removed 2 bases at V and 3 bases at J, with 11 bases between. The CDR3 is 15 amino acids.

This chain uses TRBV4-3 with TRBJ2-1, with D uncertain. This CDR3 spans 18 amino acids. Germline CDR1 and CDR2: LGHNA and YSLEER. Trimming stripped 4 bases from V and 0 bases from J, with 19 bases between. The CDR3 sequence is CASSPPPGVSASYNEQFF. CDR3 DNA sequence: TGCGCCAGCAGCCCTCCCCCTGGAGTCTCAGCCTCCTACAATGAGCAGTTCTTC.

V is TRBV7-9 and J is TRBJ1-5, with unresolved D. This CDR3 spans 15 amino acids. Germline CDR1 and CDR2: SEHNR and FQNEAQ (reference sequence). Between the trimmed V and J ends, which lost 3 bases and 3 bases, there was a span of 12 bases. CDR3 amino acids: CASSFFPGINQPQHF. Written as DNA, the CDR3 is TGTGCCAGCAGCTTTTTTCCGGGGATCAATCAGCCCCAGCATTTT.

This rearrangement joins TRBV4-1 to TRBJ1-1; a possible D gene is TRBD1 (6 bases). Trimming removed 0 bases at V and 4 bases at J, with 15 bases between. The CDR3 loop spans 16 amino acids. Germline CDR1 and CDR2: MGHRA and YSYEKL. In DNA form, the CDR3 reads TGCGCCAGCAGCCAAGATGTCTCCACAGGGCGCACTGAAGCTTTCTTT. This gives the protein CASSQDVSTGRTEAFF.

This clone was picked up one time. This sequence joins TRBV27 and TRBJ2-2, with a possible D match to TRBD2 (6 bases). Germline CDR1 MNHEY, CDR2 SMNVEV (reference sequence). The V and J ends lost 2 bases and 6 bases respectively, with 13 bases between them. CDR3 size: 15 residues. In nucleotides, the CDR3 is TGTGCCAGCAGTTTAGCGGGGATCGGTGCCGGGGAGCTGTTTTTT. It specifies CASSLAGIGAGELFF.

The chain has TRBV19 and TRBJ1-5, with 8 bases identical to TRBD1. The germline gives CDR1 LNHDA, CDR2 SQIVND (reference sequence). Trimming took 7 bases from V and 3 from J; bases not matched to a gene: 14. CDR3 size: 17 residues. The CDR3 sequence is CASNLKADRVINQPQHF. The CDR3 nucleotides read TGTGCCAGTAACCTAAAGGCGGACAGGGTTATCAATCAGCCCCAGCATTTT.

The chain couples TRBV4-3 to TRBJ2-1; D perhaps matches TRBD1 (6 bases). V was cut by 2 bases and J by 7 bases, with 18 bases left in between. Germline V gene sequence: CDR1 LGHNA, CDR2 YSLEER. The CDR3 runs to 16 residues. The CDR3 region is CASSQSYTRGWNEQFF. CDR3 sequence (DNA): TGCGCCAGCAGCCAATCTTACACCAGGGGCTGGAATGAGCAGTTCTTC.

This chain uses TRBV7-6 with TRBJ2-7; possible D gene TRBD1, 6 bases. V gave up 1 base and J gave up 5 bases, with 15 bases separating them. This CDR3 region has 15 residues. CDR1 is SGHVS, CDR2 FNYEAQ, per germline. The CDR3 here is CASSLGENRAHEQYF. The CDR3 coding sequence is TGTGCCAGCAGCTTAGGTGAGAACAGGGCCCACGAGCAGTACTTC. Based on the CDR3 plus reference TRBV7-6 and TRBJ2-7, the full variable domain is GAGVSQSPRYKVTKRGQDVALRCDPISGHVSLYWYRQALGQGPEFLTYFNYEAQQDKSGLPNDRFSAERPEGSISTLTIQRTEQRDSAMYRCASSLGENRAHEQYFGPGTRLTVT.

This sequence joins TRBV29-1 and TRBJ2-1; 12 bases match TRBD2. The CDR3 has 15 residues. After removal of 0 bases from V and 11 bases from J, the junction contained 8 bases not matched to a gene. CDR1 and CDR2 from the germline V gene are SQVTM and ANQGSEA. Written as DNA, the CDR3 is TGCAGCGTTGAAGATTTTAGACTAGCGGGAGTGAAGCAGTTCTTC. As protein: CSVEDFRLAGVKQFF.

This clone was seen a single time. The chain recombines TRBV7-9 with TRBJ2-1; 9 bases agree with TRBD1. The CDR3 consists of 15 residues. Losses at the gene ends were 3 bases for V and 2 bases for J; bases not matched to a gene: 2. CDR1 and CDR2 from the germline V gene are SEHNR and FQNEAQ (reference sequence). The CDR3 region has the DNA TGTGCCAGCAGCTTCCGGGACAGGGCCTACAATGAGCAGTTCTTC. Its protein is CASSFRDRAYNEQFF. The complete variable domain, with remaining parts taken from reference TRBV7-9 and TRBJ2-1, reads DTGVSQNPRHKITKRGQNVTFRCDPISEHNRLYWYRQTLGQGPEFLTYFQNEAQLEKSRLLSDRFSAERPKGSFSTLEIQRTEQGDSAMYLCASSFRDRAYNEQFFGPGTRLTVL.

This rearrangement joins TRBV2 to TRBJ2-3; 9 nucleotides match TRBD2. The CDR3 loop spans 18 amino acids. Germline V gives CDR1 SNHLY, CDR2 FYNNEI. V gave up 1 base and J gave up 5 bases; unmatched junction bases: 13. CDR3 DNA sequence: TGTGCCAGCAGTGAAGAATGGTACAGCGGGGGGCGGAAAGATACGCAGTATTTT. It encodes CASSEEWYSGGRKDTQYF.

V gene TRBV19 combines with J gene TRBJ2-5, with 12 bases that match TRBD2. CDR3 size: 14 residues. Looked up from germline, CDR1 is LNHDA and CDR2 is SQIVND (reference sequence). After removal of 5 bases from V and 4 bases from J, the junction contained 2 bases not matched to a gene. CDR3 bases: TGTGCCAGTAGTTCGGGACTAGCGGGAGAGACCCAGTACTTC. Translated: CASSSGLAGETQYF.

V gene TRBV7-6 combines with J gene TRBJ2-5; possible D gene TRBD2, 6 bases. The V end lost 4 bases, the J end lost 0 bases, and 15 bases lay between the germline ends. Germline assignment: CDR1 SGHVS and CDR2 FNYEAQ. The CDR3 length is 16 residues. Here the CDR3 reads CASSSRMTRNQETQYF. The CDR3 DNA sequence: TGTGCCAGCAGCTCCCGTATGACTAGAAACCAAGAGACCCAGTACTTC.

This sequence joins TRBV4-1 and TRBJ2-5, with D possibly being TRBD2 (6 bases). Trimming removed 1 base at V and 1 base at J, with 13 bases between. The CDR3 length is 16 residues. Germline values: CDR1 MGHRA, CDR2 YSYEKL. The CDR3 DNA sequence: TGCGCCAGCAGCCAAGGGGGGGTTTGGCCCCAAGAGACCCAGTACTTC. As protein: CASSQGGVWPQETQYF.

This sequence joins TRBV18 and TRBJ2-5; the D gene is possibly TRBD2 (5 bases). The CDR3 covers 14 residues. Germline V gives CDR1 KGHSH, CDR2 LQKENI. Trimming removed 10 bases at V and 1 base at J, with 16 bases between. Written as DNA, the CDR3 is TGTGCCACGTCGAGGGAGCGCAGCCAAGAGACCCAGTACTTC. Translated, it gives CATSRERSQETQYF.